This T cell receptor beta chain stems from a study of control samples from healthy donors and cancer patients. Method: immunoSEQ multiplex PCR; TCRdb's copy keeps in-frame clones and lacks some. The sample holds 45,000 to 60,000 clones, 80% seen once. This clone showed up just a few times. V lost 6 bases to trimming and J lost 0 bases; unmatched junction nucleotides: 1. The CDR3 contains 14 residues. The germline gives CDR1 SQVTM, CDR2 ANQGSEA. This sequence joins TRBV29-1 and TRBJ2-3, with 12 bases lining up with TRBD2. This TCR was recovered from a man in his 70s in good health. Sequencing was done on a sample of blood. CDR3 sequence (DNA): TGCAGCGTGACTAGCGGGGGTAGCACAGATACGCAGTATTTT. Its protein product is CSVTSGGSTDTQYF.